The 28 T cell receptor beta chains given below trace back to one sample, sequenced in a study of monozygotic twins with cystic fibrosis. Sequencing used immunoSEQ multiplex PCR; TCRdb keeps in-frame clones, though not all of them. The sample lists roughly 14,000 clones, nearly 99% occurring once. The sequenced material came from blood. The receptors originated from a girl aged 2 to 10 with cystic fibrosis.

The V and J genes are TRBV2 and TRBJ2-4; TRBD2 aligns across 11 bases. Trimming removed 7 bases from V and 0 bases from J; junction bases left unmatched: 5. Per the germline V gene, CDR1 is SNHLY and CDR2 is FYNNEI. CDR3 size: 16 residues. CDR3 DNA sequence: TGTGCCAGCACCCCACTAGCGGGAGAAGCCAAAAACATTCAGTACTTC. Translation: CASTPLAGEAKNIQYF. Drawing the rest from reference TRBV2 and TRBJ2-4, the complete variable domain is EPEVTQTPSHQVTQMGQEVILRCVPISNHLYFYWYRQILGQKVEFLVSFYNNEISEKSEIFDDQFSVERPDGSNFTLKIRSTKLEDSAMYFCASTPLAGEAKNIQYFGAGTRLSVL.

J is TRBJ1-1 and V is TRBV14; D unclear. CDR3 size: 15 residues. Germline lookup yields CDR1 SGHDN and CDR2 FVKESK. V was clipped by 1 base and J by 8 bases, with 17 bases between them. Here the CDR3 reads CASSQALGKGGEAFF. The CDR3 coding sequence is TGTGCCAGCAGCCAAGCGTTAGGGAAGGGCGGGGAAGCTTTCTTT.

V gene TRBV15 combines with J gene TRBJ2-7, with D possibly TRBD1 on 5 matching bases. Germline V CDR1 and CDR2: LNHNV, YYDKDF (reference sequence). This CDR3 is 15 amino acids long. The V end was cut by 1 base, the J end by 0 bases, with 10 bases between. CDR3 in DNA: TGTGCCACCAGCAGAGTAGGGGCGAGCTCCTACGAGCAGTACTTC. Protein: CATSRVGASSYEQYF.

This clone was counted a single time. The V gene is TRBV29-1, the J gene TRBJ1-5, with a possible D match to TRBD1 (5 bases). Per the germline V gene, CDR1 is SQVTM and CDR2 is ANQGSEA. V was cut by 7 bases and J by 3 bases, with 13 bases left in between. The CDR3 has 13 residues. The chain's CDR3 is CSAAPGINQPQHF. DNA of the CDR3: TGCAGCGCCGCCCCAGGGATCAATCAGCCCCAGCATTTT.

CDR3 sequence (DNA): TGTGCCAGCAGCTCCCGACAGGGTAACTCGGAGACCCAGTACTTC. Translating it yields CASSSRQGNSETQYF. V usage is TRBV5-6 and J usage is TRBJ2-5, with 7 positions matching TRBD1. The CDR3 has 15 amino acids. The trim removed 3 bases at V and 5 bases at J, leaving 10 bases unmatched. Germline assignment: CDR1 SGHDT and CDR2 YYEEEE.

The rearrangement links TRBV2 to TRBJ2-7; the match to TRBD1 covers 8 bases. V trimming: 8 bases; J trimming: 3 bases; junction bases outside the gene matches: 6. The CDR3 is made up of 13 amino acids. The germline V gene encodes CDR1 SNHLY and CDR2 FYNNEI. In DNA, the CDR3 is TGTGCCAGCGGCAGACAGGGGAACTACGAGCAGTACTTC. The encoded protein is CASGRQGNYEQYF. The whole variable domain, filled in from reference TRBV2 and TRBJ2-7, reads EPEVTQTPSHQVTQMGQEVILRCVPISNHLYFYWYRQILGQKVEFLVSFYNNEISEKSEIFDDQFSVERPDGSNFTLKIRSTKLEDSAMYFCASGRQGNYEQYFGPGTRLTVT.

The CDR3 spells CASSRLRGHEQFF. CDR3 coding DNA: TGCGCCAGCAGCCGGCTACGGGGGCATGAGCAGTTCTTC. The genes are TRBV4-1 and TRBJ2-1; the D call may be TRBD1 or TRBD2 (6 bases each). Germline V gene sequence: CDR1 MGHRA, CDR2 YSYEKL. V was clipped by 4 bases and J by 8 bases, with 12 bases between them. This CDR3 is built from 13 residues.

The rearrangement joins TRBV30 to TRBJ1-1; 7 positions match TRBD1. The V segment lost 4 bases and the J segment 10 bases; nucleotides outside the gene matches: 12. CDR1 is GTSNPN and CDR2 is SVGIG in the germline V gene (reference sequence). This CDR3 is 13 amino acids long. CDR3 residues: CAWTLQTGSGAFF. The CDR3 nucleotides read TGTGCCTGGACCCTTCAGACAGGGAGTGGAGCTTTCTTT.

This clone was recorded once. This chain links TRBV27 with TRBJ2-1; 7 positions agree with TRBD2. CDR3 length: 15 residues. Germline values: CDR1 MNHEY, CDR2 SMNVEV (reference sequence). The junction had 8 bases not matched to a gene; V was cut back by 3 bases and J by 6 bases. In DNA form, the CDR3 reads TGTGCCAGCAGTTTGCTGGGGGGGGGATTCAATGAGCAGTTCTTC. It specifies CASSLLGGGFNEQFF.

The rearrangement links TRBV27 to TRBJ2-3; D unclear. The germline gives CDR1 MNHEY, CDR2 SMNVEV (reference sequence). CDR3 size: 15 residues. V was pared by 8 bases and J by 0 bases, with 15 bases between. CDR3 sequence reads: CASPLGSSSTDTQYF. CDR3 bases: TGTGCCAGCCCCCTGGGAAGTTCTAGCACAGATACGCAGTATTTT.

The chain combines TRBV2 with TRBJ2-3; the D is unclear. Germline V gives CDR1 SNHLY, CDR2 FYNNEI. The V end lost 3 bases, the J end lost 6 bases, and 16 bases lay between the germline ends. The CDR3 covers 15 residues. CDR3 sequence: CASSDRFRRKDTQYF. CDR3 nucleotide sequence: TGTGCCAGCAGTGATCGTTTTAGGCGAAAGGATACGCAGTATTTT.

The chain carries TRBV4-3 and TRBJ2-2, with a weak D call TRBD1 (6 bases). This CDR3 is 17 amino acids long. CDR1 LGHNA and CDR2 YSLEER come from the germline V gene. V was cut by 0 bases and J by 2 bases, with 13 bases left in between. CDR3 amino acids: CASSQDIGTSNTGELFF. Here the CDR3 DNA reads TGCGCCAGCAGCCAAGATATTGGGACATCCAACACCGGGGAGCTGTTTTTT.

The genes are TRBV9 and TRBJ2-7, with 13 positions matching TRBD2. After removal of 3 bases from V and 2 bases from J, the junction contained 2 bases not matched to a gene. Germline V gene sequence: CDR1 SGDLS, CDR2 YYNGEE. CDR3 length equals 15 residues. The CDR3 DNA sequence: TGTGCCAGCAGCGGGGGACTAGCGGGAACCTACGAGCAGTACTTC. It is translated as CASSGGLAGTYEQYF.

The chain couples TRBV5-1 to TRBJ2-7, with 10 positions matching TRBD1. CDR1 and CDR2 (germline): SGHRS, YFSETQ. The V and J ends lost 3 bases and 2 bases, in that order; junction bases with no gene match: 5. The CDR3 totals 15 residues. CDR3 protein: CASSYRTGGTYEQYF. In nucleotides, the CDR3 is TGCGCCAGCAGCTACAGGACAGGGGGAACCTACGAGCAGTACTTC.

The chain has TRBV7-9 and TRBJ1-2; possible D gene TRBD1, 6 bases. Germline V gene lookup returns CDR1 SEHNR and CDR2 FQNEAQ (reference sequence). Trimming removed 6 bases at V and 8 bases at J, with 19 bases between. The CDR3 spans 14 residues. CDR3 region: CASRSAGLRGGYTF. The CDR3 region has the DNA TGTGCCAGCAGGTCGGCGGGACTCAGGGGCGGCTACACCTTC. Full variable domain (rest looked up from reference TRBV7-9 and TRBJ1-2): DTGVSQNPRHKITKRGQNVTFRCDPISEHNRLYWYRQTLGQGPEFLTYFQNEAQLEKSRLLSDRFSAERPKGSFSTLEIQRTEQGDSAMYLCASRSAGLRGGYTFGSGTRLTVV.

The CDR3 here is CASSQVIPASPGNTIYF. As DNA, the CDR3 is TGTGCCAGCAGCCAAGTCATCCCGGCGAGCCCTGGAAACACCATATATTTT. The chain carries TRBV4-2 and TRBJ1-3; unclear D gene. The CDR3 sequence is 17 residues long. Germline-derived CDR1 and CDR2 are LGHNA and YNFKEQ. Trimming shortened V by 1 base and J by 2 bases, and 15 bases separated the two germline ends.

CDR3: CASSAGTLADTQYF. The DNA of the CDR3 is TGTGCCAGCAGTGCCGGGACTCTCGCAGATACGCAGTATTTT. The V and J genes are TRBV7-2 and TRBJ2-3; perhaps TRBD2 as D (6 bases). Germline V gene lookup returns CDR1 SGHTA and CDR2 FQGNSA. CDR3 length: 14 amino acids. Trimming pared 6 bases from V and 4 bases from J, leaving 14 bases between.

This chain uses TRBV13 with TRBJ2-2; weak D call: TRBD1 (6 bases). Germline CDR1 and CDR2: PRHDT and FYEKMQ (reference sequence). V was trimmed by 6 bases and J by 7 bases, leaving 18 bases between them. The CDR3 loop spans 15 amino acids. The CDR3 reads CASRRQGGIDGELFF. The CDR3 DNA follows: TGTGCCAGCAGGAGACAAGGGGGAATCGACGGGGAGCTGTTTTTT.

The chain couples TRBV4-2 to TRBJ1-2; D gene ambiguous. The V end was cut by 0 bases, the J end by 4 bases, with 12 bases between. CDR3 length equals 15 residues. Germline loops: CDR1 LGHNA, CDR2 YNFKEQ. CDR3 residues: CASSQDRSSGYGYTF. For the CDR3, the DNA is TGTGCCAGCAGCCAAGATCGTTCTTCCGGCTATGGCTACACCTTC.

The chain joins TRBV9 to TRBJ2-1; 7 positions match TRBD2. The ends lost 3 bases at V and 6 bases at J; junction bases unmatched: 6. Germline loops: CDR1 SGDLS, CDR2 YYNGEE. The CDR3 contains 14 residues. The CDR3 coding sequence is TGTGCCAGCAGCGCTAGCGGAACCCCCAATGAGCAGTTCTTC. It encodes CASSASGTPNEQFF.

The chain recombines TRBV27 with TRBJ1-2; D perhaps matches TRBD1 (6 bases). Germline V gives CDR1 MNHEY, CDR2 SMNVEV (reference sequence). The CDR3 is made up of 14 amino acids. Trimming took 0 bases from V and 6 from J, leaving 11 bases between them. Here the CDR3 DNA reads TGTGCCAGCAGTTTATCGTGGGGGGCGCATGGCTACACCTTC. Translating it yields CASSLSWGAHGYTF.

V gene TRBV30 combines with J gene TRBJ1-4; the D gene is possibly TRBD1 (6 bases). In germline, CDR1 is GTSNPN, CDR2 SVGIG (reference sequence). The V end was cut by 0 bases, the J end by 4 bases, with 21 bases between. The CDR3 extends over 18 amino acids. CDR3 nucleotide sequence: TGTGCCTGGAGTGTGGCGTACGGGGGCGCGATCAGTAATGAAAAACTGTTTTTT. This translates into CAWSVAYGGAISNEKLFF.

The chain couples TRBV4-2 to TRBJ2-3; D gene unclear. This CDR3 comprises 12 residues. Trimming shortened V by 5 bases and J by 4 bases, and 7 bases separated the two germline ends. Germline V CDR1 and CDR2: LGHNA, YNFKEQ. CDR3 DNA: TGTGCCAGCAGCGCCCGGGCAGATACGCAGTATTTT. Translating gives CASSARADTQYF.

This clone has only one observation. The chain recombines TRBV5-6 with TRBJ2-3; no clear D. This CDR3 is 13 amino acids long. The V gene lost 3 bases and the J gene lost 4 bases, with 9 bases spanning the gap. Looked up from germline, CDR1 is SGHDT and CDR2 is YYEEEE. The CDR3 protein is CASSSDGADTQYF. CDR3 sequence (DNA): TGTGCCAGCAGCTCCGACGGCGCAGATACGCAGTATTTT.

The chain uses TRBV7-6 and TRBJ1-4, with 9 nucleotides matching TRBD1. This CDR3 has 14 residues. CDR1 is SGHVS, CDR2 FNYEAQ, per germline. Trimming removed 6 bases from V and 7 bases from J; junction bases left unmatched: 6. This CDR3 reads CASSWTGEGEKLFF. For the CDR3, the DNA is TGTGCCAGCAGTTGGACAGGGGAGGGTGAAAAACTGTTTTTT.

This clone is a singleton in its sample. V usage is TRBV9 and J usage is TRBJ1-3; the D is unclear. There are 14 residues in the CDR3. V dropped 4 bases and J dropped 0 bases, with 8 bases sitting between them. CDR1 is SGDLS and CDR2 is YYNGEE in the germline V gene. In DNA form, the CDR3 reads TGTGCCAGCAGCCCACTGATCTCTGGAAACACCATATATTTT. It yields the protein CASSPLISGNTIYF.

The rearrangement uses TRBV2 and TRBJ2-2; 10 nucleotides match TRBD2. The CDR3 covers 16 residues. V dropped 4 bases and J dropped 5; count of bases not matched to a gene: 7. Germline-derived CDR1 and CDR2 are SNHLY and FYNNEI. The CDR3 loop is CASSGGAGGKTGELFF. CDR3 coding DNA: TGTGCCAGCAGTGGAGGAGCGGGAGGGAAAACCGGGGAGCTGTTTTTT.

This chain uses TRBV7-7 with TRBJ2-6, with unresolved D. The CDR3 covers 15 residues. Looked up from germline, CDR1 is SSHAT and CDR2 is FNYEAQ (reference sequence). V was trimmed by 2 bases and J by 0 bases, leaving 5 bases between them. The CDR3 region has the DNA TGTGCCAGCAGCTTATTAGACTCTGGGGCCAACGTCCTGACTTTC. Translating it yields CASSLLDSGANVLTF.